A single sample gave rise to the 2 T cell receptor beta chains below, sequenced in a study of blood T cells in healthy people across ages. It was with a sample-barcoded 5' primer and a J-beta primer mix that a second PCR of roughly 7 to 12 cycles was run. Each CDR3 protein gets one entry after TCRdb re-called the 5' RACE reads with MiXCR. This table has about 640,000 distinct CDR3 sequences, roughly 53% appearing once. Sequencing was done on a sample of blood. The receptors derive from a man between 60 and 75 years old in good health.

CDR3: CASSYMGGSYGYTF. CDR3 nucleotides: TGTGCCAGCAGTTATATGGGAGGGTCCTATGGCTACACCTTC. The chain uses TRBV6-5 and TRBJ1-2; D gene unclear. The V gene's germline CDR1 is MNHEY and CDR2 SVGAGI. The ends were cut back, 3 bases at V and 4 bases at J, with 12 bases in the middle. This CDR3 comprises 14 residues.

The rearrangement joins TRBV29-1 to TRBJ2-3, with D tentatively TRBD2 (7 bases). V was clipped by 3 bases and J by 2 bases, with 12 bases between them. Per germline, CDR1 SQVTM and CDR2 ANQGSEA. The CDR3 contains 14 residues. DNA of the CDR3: TGCAGCGTTGATGGGGGGGACACCACAGATACGCAGTATTTT. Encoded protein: CSVDGGDTTDTQYF.